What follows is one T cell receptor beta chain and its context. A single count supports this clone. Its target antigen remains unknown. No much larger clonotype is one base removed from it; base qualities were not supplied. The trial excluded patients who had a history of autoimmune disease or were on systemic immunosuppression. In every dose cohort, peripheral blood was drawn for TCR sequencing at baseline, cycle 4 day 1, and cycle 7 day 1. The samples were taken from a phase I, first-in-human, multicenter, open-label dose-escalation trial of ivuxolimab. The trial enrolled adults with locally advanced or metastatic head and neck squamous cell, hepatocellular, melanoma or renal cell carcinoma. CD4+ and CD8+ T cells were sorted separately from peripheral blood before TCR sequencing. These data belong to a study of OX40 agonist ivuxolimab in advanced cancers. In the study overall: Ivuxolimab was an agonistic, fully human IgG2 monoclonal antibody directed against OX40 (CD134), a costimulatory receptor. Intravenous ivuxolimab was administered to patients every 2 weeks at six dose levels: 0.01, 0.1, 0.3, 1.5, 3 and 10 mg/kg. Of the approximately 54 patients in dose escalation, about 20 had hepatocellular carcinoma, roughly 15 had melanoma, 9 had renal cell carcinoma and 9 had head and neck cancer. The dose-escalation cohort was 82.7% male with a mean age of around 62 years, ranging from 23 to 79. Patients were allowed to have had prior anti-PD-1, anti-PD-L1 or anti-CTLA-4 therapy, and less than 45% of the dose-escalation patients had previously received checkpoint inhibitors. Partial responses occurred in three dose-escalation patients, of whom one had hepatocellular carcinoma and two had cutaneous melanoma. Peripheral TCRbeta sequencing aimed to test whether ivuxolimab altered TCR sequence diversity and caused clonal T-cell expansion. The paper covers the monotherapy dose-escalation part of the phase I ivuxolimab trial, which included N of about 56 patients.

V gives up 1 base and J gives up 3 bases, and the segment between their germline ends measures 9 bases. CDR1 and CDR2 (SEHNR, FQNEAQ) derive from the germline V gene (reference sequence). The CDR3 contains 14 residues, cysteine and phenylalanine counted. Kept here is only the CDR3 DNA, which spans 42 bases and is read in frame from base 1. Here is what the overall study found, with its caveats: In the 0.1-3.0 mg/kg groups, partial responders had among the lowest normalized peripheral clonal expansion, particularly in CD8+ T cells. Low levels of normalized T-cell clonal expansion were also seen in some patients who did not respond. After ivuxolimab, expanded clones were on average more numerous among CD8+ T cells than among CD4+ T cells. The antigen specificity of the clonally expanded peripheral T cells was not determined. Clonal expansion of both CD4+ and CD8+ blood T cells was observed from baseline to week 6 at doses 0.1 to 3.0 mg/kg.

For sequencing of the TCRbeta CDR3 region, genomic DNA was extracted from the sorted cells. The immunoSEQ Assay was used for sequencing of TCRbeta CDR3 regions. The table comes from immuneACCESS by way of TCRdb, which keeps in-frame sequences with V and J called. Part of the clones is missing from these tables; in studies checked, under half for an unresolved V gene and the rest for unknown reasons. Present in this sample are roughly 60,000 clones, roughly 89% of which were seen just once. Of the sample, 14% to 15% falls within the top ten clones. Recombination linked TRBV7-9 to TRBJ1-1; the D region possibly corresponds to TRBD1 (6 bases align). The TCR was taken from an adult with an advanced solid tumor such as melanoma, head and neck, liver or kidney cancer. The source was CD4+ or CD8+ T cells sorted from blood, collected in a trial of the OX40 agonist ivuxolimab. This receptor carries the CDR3 CASSLVGAHTEAFF. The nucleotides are TGTGCCAGCAGCTTAGTGGGGGCTCACACTGAAGCTTTCTTT.